A single TCR beta chain is shown here with its context. This table comes from immunoSEQ multiplex PCR, and its TCRdb copy is limited to in-frame clones, with some not included. The sample has about 350,000 clones; over 85% are singletons. These data are taken from a study of brain T cells in children with intractable seizures. Specified time point: blood from clinic visit 5 months post-surgery; TSC patient then seizure free. Looked up from germline, CDR1 is SGHVS and CDR2 is FNYEAQ. The CDR3 covers 16 residues. Trimming removed 2 bases from V and 5 bases from J, with 18 bases in between. V gene TRBV7-6 combines with J gene TRBJ1-1; D is unclear. Sequencing used peripheral blood, obtained roughly 5 months after surgery. This TCR was sampled from a boy in the first two years of life with tuberous sclerosis and intractable seizures. CDR3 DNA sequence: TGTGCCAGCAGCTTATCCAACTTAAAGTATGGGACTGAAGCTTTCTTT. Encoded protein: CASSLSNLKYGTEAFF.